The rows below give T cell receptor beta chains drawn from one sample of a study of T cell responses to AZD1222 COVID-19 vaccine. The table came from immunoSEQ multiplex PCR; TCRdb's copy has only in-frame clones and leaves some out. The sample includes 200,000 or so clones, 94% of them seen just once. The sequencing here drew on peripheral blood, taken on day 0 of AZD1222 vaccination. The origin of the receptors is an adult in good health. Both conserved end residues are part of each CDR3. A D gene is named only where the DNA matches it firmly. The size of a clone is reported for some rows only, either as once, few or many, or as a class for expanded clones.

J gene,clone size,V gene,D gene,CDR3 protein,CDR3 DNA
TRBJ1-1,-,TRBV6-5,-,CASPKVGTGEAFF,TGTGCCAGCCCGAAGGTGGGGACTGGGGAAGCTTTCTTT
TRBJ2-7,-,TRBV28,TRBD1,CASSPGQGTYEQYF,TGTGCCAGCAGCCCGGGACAGGGGACCTACGAGCAGTACTTC
TRBJ1-2,-,TRBV30,-,CAWSVHTPGDGYTF,TGTGCCTGGAGTGTACACACCCCGGGCGATGGCTACACCTTC
TRBJ1-2,-,TRBV28,-,CASSLSGFRGYTF,TGTGCCAGCAGTTTATCGGGGTTTAGGGGCTACACCTTC
TRBJ1-2,-,TRBV5-3,-,CARSPKRGGGGSNYGYTF,TGTGCCAGAAGCCCCAAACGGGGAGGTGGGGGATCTAACTATGGCTACACCTTC
TRBJ1-1,-,TRBV10-3,-,CAISEIGGNTEAFF,TGTGCCATCAGTGAGATAGGGGGAAACACTGAAGCTTTCTTT
TRBJ2-5,-,TRBV4-1,-,CASSQDEGLETQYF,TGCGCCAGCAGCCAAGATGAGGGGCTGGAGACCCAGTACTTC
TRBJ2-1,once,TRBV5-1,TRBD2,CASSPSSGRSDEQFF,TGCGCCAGCAGCCCGTCTAGCGGGAGGTCTGATGAGCAGTTCTTC
TRBJ1-1,-,TRBV5-1,TRBD1,CASSPRTGDTEAFF,TGCGCCAGCAGCCCAAGGACAGGGGACACTGAAGCTTTCTTT
TRBJ2-3,-,TRBV10-3,TRBD2,CAILNTSGIVDTQYF,TGTGCCATCTTAAATACTAGCGGGATTGTAGATACGCAGTATTTT
TRBJ2-1,once,TRBV6-2/TRBV6-3,-,CASSHGTLYNEQFF,TGTGCCAGCAGTCACGGGACTTTATACAATGAGCAGTTCTTC
TRBJ2-1,-,TRBV2,-,CASSEAWGLTYNEQFF,TGTGCCAGCAGTGAAGCGTGGGGGTTGACCTACAATGAGCAGTTCTTC
TRBJ2-4,-,TRBV19,-,CASAPIGIHAKNIQYF,TGTGCCAGTGCGCCCATTGGGATCCATGCCAAAAACATTCAGTACTTC
TRBJ2-1,-,TRBV30,TRBD1,CAWSTSWTGENEQFF,TGTGCCTGGAGTACTTCGTGGACAGGTGAGAATGAGCAGTTCTTC
TRBJ2-7,-,TRBV3-1/TRBV3-2,-,CASSQVGWNSYEQYF,TGTGCCAGCAGCCAAGTAGGGTGGAACTCCTACGAGCAGTACTTC
TRBJ2-7,-,TRBV6-5,-,CASTTSDSYEQYF,TGTGCCAGCACCACTAGTGACTCCTACGAGCAGTACTTC
TRBJ2-1,-,TRBV7-9,TRBD2,CASRRTSGSHNEQFF,TGTGCCAGCAGGCGAACTAGCGGGAGTCACAATGAGCAGTTCTTC
TRBJ1-4,-,TRBV5-1,-,CASSGGSGEKLFF,TGCGCCAGCAGTGGCGGGTCGGGTGAAAAACTGTTTTTT
TRBJ1-1,-,TRBV14,-,CASSQEGFGRTEAFF,TGTGCCAGCAGCCAAGAGGGCTTCGGGAGGACTGAAGCTTTCTTT
TRBJ2-1,-,TRBV4-3,TRBD2,CASSQDSAGGPNEQFF,TGCGCCAGCAGCCAAGATTCAGCGGGAGGGCCCAATGAGCAGTTCTTC
TRBJ1-2,-,TRBV11-2,TRBD1,CASRAGGVRGGGYTF,TGTGCCAGCAGGGCAGGGGGCGTAAGGGGCGGTGGCTACACCTTC
TRBJ1-5,-,TRBV24-1,-,CATSPKSWASNQPQHF,TGTGCCACCAGTCCGAAGTCATGGGCGAGCAATCAGCCCCAGCATTTT
TRBJ1-1,-,TRBV5-3,TRBD1,CARSLASPGTGNTEAFF,TGTGCCAGAAGCTTGGCTTCACCCGGGACAGGGAACACTGAAGCTTTCTTT
TRBJ1-1,-,TRBV27,-,CASSLSRGNTEAFF,TGTGCCAGCAGTTTATCGCGGGGGAACACTGAAGCTTTCTTT
TRBJ1-4,-,TRBV6-6,TRBD1,CASSPGQGTLNEKLFF,TGTGCCAGCAGCCCGGGACAGGGAACCCTTAATGAAAAACTGTTTTTT
TRBJ2-1,-,TRBV27,TRBD2,CASSLGWREGLYNEQFF,TGTGCCAGCAGTTTGGGTTGGCGGGAGGGTCTCTACAATGAGCAGTTCTTC
TRBJ2-2,once,TRBV7-3,-,CASSSSGLSGELFF,TGTGCCAGCAGCTCCTCAGGGCTCTCCGGGGAGCTGTTTTTT
TRBJ2-3,once,TRBV28,-,CASSLDPDSSDTQYF,TGTGCCAGCAGTTTAGATCCGGACTCGTCAGATACGCAGTATTTT
TRBJ2-7,-,TRBV25-1,TRBD1,CASVGRGLAHEQYF,TGTGCCTCGGTCGGAAGGGGGCTTGCGCACGAGCAGTACTTC
TRBJ2-5,once,TRBV28,-,CASSPYGQETQYF,TGTGCCAGCAGCCCGTATGGTCAAGAGACCCAGTACTTC
TRBJ2-3,-,TRBV5-4,TRBD2,CASSRAGTTRPDTQYF,TGTGCCAGCAGTCGCGCCGGGACTACTCGGCCAGATACGCAGTATTTT
TRBJ1-4,-,TRBV30,-,CAWSVGIRDSWEKLFF,TGTGCCTGGAGTGTAGGGATCCGGGACTCTTGGGAAAAACTGTTTTTT
TRBJ1-1,-,TRBV5-8,-,CASSVVRNTEAFF,TGTGCCAGCAGCGTAGTTCGGAACACTGAAGCTTTCTTT
TRBJ2-2,-,TRBV6-5,-,CASTGLTGELFF,TGTGCCAGTACAGGGCTCACCGGGGAGCTGTTTTTT
TRBJ2-1,-,TRBV7-7,TRBD2,CASSLQAGSSYNEQFF,TGTGCTAGCAGCCTGCAAGCGGGAAGCTCCTACAATGAGCAGTTCTTC
TRBJ2-5,-,TRBV9,-,CASSNPRDGGTGTQYF,TGTGCCAGCAGCAACCCCCGGGACGGCGGCACGGGGACCCAGTACTTC
TRBJ1-5,-,TRBV6-1,TRBD1,CASSEGGQRIFMPQHF,TGTGCCAGCAGTGAGGGGGGACAGAGGATCTTTATGCCCCAGCATTTT
TRBJ1-6,-,TRBV30,TRBD1,CAWSHRGSNSPLHF,TGTGCCTGGAGCCACAGGGGTAGTAATTCACCCCTCCACTTT
TRBJ2-1,-,TRBV5-1,TRBD2,CASSSLAGGGSEQFF,TGCGCCAGCAGCTCTCTAGCGGGAGGGGGTTCTGAGCAGTTCTTC
TRBJ2-1,-,TRBV7-2,-,CASSWGPSNEQFF,TGTGCCAGCAGCTGGGGACCCTCGAATGAGCAGTTCTTC